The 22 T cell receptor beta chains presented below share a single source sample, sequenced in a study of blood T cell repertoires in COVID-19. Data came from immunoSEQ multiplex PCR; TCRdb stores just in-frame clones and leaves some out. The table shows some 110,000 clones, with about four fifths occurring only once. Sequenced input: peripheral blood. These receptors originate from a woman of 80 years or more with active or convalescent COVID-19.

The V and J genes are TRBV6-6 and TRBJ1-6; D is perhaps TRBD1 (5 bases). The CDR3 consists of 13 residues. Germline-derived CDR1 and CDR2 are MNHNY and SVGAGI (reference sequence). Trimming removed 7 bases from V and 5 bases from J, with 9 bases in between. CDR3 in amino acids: CASTTGDNSPLHF. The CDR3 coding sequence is TGTGCCAGCACGACGGGGGATAATTCACCCCTCCACTTT.

In DNA form, the CDR3 reads TGTGCCAGCACTTGGGGGCGGAACACTGAAGCTTTCTTT. Translated: CASTWGRNTEAFF. The V and J genes are TRBV12-3 or TRBV12-4 and TRBJ1-1; TRBD1 might be the D (6 bases). The V end lost 7 bases, the J end lost 1 base, and 10 bases lay between the germline ends. The CDR3 spans 13 residues.

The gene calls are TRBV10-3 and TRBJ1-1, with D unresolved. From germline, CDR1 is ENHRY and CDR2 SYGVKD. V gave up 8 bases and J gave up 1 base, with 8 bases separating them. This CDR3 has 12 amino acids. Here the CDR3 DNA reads TGTGCCATCGGCACGCAGAACACTGAAGCTTTCTTT. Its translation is CAIGTQNTEAFF.

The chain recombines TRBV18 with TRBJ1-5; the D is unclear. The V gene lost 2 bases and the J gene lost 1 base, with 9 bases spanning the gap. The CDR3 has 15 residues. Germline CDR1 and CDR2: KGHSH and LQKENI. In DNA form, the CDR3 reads TGTGCCAGCTCACCAGGAGGCGGGAGCAATCAGCCCCAGCATTTT. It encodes CASSPGGGSNQPQHF.

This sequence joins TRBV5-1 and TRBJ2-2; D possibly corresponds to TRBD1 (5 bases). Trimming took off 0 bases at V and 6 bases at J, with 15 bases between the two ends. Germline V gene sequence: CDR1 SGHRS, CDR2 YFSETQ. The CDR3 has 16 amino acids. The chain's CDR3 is CASSLERGAVPGELFF. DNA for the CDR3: TGCGCCAGCAGCTTGGAAAGGGGCGCAGTTCCCGGGGAGCTGTTTTTT.

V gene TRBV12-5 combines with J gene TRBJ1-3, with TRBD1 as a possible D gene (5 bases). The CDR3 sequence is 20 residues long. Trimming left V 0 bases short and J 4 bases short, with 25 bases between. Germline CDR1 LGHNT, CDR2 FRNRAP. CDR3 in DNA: TGTGCTAGTGGTTTGGTACTCGGGAGAGGGATACAGGTAATGGGAAACACCATATATTTT. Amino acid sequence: CASGLVLGRGIQVMGNTIYF.

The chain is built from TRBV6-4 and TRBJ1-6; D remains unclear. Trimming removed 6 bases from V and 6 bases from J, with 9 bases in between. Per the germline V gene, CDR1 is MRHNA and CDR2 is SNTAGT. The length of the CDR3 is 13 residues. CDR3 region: CASRSGLNSPLHF. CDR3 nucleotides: TGTGCCAGCAGGAGTGGGCTTAATTCACCCCTCCACTTT.

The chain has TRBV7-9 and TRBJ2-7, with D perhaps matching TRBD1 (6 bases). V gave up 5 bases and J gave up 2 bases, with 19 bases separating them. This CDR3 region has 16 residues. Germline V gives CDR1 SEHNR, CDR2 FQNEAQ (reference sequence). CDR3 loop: CASSATERQGTYEQYF. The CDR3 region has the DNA TGTGCCAGCAGCGCCACCGAGAGGCAGGGGACCTACGAGCAGTACTTC.

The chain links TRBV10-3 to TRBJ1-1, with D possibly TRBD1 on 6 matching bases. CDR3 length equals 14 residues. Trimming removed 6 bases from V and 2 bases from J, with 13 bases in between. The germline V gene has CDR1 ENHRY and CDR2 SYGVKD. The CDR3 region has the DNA TGTGCCATCAGGGTACAGGGTTTAAACACTGAAGCTTTCTTT. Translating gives CAIRVQGLNTEAFF.

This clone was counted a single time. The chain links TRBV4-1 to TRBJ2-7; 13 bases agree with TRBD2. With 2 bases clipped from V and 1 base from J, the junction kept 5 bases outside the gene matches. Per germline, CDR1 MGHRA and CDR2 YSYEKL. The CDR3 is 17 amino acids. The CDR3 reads CASSQPGTSGTSYEQYF. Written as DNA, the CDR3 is TGCGCCAGCAGCCAACCCGGGACTAGCGGGACGTCCTACGAGCAGTACTTC.

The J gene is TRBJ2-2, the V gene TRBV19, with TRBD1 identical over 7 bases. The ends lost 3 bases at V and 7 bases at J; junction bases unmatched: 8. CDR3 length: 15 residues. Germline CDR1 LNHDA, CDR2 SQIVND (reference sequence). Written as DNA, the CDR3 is TGTGCCAGTAGTATGCAGGGGGTATTCGTCGGGGAGCTGTTTTTT. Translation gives CASSMQGVFVGELFF. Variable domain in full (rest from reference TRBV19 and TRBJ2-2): DGGITQSPKYLFRKEGQNVTLSCEQNLNHDAMYWYRQDPGQGLRLIYYSQIVNDFQKGDIAEGYSVSREKKESFPLTVTSAQKNPTAFYLCASSMQGVFVGELFFGEGSRLTVL.

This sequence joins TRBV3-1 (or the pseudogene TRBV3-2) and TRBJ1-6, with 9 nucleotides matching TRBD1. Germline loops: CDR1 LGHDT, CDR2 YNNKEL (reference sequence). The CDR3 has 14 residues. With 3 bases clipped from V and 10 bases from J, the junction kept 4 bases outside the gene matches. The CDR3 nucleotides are TGTGCCAGCAGCCAGACAGGGGGTAAATCACCCCTCCACTTT. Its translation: CASSQTGGKSPLHF.

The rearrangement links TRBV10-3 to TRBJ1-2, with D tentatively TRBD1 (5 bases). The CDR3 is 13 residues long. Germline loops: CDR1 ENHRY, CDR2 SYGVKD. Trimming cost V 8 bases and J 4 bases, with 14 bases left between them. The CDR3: CAIGARGGYGYTF. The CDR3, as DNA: TGTGCCATCGGAGCGCGCGGGGGCTATGGCTACACCTTC.

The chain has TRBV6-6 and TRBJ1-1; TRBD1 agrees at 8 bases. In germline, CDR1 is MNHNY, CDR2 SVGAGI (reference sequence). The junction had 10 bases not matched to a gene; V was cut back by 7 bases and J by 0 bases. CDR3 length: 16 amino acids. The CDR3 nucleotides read TGTGCCAGCAAGGCCTCAGGGACAGGTTTGAACACTGAAGCTTTCTTT. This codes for CASKASGTGLNTEAFF.

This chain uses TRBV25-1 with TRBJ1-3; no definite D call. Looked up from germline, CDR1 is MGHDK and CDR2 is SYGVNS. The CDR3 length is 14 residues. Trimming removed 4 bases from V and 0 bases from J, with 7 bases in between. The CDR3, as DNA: TGTGCCAGCAGTGCCCGGGGCTCTGGAAACACCATATATTTT. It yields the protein CASSARGSGNTIYF.

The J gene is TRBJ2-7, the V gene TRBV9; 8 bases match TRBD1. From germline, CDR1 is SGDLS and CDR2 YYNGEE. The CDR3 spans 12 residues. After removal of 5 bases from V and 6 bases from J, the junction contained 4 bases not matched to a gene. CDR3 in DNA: TGTGCCAGCAGTCGAACAGGGGGCGAGCAGTACTTC. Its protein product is CASSRTGGEQYF.

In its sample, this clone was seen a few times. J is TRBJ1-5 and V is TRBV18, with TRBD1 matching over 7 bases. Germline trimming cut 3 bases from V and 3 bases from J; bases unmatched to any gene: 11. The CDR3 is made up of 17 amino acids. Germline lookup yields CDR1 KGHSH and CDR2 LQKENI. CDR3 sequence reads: CASSPDLRGKSNQPQHF. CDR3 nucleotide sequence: TGTGCCAGCTCACCCGACCTCAGGGGGAAATCCAATCAGCCCCAGCATTTT. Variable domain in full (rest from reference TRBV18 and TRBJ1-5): NAGVMQNPRHLVRRRGQEARLRCSPMKGHSHVYWYRQLPEEGLKFMVYLQKENIIDESGMPKERFSAEFPKEGPSILRIQQVVRGDSAAYFCASSPDLRGKSNQPQHFGDGTRLSIL.

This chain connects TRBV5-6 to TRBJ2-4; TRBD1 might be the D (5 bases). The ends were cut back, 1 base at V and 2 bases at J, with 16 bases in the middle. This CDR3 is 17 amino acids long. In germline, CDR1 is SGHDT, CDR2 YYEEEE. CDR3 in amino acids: CASSLLFGQGTKNIQYF. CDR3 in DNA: TGTGCCAGCAGCTTGCTATTTGGACAAGGGACCAAAAACATTCAGTACTTC. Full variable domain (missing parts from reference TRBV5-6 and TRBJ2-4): DAGVTQSPTHLIKTRGQQVTLRCSPKSGHDTVSWYQQALGQGPQFIFQYYEEEERQRGNFPDRFSGHQFPNYSSELNVNALLLGDSALYLCASSLLFGQGTKNIQYFGAGTRLSVL.

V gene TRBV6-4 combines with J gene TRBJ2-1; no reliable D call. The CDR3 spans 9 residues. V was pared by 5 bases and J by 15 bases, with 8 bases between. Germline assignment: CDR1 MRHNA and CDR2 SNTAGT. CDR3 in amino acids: CASSPPLFF. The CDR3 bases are TGTGCCAGCAGTCCCCCATTGTTCTTC.

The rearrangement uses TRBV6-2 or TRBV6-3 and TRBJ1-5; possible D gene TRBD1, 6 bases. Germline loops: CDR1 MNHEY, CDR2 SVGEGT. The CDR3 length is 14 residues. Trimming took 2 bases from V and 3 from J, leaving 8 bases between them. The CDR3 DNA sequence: TGTGCCAGCAGTTACGGACAGCTCAATCAGCCCCAGCATTTT. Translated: CASSYGQLNQPQHF.

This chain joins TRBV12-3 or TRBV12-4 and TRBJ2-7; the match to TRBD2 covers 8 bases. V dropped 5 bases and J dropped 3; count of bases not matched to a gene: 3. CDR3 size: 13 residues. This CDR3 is CASSHGRVYEQYF. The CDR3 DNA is TGTGCCAGCAGTCACGGGAGGGTCTACGAGCAGTACTTC.

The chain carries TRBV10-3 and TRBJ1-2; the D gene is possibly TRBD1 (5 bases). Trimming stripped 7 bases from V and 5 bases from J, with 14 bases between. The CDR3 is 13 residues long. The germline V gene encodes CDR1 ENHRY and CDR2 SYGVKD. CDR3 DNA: TGTGCCATCAAAGTCGGGGACTTTTATGGCTACACCTTC. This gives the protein CAIKVGDFYGYTF.